This TCR beta chain was found in a study of blood T cell repertoires in COVID-19. Study overall: There were acute and convalescent COVID-19 samples, and they came from the United States, Italy and Spain. From T cells, B-cell-depleted T cells, or PBMCs came the material, which was cDNA or gDNA.

After removal of 0 bases from V and 5 bases from J, the junction contained 8 bases not matched to a gene. Germline V CDR1 and CDR2: KGHSH, LQKENI. The CDR3 length is 17 residues. Under the authors' procedure: Amplification of reference gene primers provided the estimated nucleated cell counts. Method: immunoSEQ multiplex PCR; TCRdb's copy keeps in-frame clones and lacks some. From that table come the V and J calls and clone size; the DNA was used to work out D and trimming. The sample has 200,000 to 300,000 clones; less than 90% are singletons. The sequence was collected from a man between 25 and 39 years old with active or convalescent COVID-19. J is TRBJ2-2 and V is TRBV18; the match to TRBD2 covers 8 bases. The sequencing sample was made of peripheral blood. The CDR3 loop reads CASSPPPAGVGTGELFF. DNA for the CDR3: TGTGCCAGCTCACCACCCCCAGCGGGGGTAGGGACCGGGGAGCTGTTTTTT.